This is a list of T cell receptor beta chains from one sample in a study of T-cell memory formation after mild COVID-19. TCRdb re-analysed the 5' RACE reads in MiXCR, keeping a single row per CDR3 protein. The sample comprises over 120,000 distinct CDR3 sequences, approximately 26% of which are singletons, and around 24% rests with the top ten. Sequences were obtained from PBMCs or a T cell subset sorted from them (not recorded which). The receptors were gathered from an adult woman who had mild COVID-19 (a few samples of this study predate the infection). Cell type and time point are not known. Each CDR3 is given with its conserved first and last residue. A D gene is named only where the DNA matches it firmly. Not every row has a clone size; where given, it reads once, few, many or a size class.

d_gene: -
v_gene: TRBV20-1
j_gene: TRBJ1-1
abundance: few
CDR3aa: CSATGDLGMNTEAFF
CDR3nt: TGCAGTGCTACCGGGGACCTTGGGATGAACACTGAAGCTTTCTTT

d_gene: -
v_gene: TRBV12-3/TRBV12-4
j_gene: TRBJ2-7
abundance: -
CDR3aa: CASSAATLEQYF
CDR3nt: TGTGCCAGCAGTGCCGCTACTTTGGAGCAGTACTTC

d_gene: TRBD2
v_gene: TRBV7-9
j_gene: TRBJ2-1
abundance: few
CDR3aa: CASREASGEYNEQFF
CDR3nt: TGTGCCAGCCGGGAGGCTAGCGGAGAATACAATGAGCAGTTCTTC

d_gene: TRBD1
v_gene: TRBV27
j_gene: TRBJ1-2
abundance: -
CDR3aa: CASSSWTGDMNGYTF
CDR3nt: TGTGCCAGCAGTTCTTGGACAGGGGATATGAATGGCTACACCTTC

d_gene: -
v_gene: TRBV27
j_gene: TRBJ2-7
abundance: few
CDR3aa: CASRMTGTTTYEQYF
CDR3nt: TGTGCCAGCAGGATGACCGGGACAACGACGTACGAGCAGTACTTC

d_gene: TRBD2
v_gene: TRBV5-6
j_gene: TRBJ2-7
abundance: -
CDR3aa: CASSLTSGGYEQYF
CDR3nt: TGTGCCAGCAGCCTGACTAGCGGGGGCTACGAGCAGTACTTC

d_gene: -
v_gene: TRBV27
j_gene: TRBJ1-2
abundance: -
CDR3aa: CASSPAPGGYGYTF
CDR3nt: TGTGCCAGCAGTCCGGCCCCCGGAGGCTATGGCTACACCTTC

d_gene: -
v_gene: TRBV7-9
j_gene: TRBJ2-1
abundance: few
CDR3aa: CASSPRLDYNEQFF
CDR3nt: TGTGCCAGCAGCCCCCGACTGGATTACAATGAGCAGTTCTTC

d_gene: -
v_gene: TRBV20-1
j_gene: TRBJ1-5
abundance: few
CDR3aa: CSAQVGNQPQHF
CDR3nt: TGCAGTGCTCAAGTCGGCAATCAGCCCCAGCATTTT

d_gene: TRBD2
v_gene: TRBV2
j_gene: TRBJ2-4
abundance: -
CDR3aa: CASFLPIAGLAKNIQYF
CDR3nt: TGTGCCAGCTTTCTCCCCATAGCGGGGTTAGCCAAAAACATTCAGTACTTC

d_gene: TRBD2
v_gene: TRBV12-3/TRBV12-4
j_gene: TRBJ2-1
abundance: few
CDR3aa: CASGASGYNEQFF
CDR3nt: TGTGCCAGCGGTGCTAGCGGATACAATGAGCAGTTCTTC

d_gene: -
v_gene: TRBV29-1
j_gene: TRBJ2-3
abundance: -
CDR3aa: CSVDGATRTSTDTQYF
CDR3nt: TGCAGCGTTGATGGGGCCACCCGGACAAGCACAGATACGCAGTATTTT

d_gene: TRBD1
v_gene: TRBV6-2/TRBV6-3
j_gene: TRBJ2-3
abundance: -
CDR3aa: CASRGTGTTDTQYF
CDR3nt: TGTGCCAGCAGGGGGACAGGGACGACAGATACGCAGTATTTT

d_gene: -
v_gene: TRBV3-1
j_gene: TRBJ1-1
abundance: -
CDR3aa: CASSQPQANTEAFF
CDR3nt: TGTGCCAGCAGCCAGCCCCAGGCTAACACTGAAGCTTTCTTT

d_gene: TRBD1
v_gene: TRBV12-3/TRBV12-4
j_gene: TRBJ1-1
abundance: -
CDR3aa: CASRVTGTAEAFF
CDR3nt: TGTGCCAGCAGGGTGACAGGGACTGCTGAAGCTTTCTTT

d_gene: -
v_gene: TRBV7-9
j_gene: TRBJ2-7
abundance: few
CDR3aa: CAIPGDAGSYEQYF
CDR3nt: TGTGCCATCCCAGGGGACGCAGGCTCCTACGAGCAGTACTTC

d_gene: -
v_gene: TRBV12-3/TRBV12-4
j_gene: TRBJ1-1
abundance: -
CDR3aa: CASSQSRPGENTEAFF
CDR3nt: TGTGCCAGCAGTCAAAGCAGACCAGGGGAGAACACTGAAGCTTTCTTT

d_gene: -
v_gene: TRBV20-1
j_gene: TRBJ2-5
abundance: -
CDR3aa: CSARDLEGYWETQYF
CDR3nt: TGCAGTGCTAGAGATCTCGAGGGGTACTGGGAGACCCAGTACTTC

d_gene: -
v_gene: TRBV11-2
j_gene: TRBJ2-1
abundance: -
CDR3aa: CASSGPGSGEQFF
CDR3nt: TGTGCCAGCAGCGGGCCAGGGAGTGGAGAGCAGTTCTTC

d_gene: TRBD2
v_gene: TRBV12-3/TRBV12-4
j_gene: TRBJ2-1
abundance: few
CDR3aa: CASSFELAEEQFF
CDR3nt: TGTGCCAGCAGTTTTGAGCTAGCGGAGGAGCAGTTCTTC

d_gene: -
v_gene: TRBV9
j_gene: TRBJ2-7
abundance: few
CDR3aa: CASSLHRGNGYEQYF
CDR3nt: TGTGCCAGCAGCCTCCACCGGGGGAACGGCTACGAGCAGTACTTC